This T cell receptor (beta chain) was observed in a study of blood T cell repertoires in COVID-19. Study context: Sources were T cells, B-cell-depleted T cells, or PBMCs; the material itself was cDNA or gDNA.

The repertoire was sequenced with immunoSEQ multiplex PCR; TCRdb's copy has only in-frame clones and lacks some. This table holds 67,000 or so clones, roughly 80% found once. The sequence derives from a man in his sixties or seventies with acute or convalescent COVID-19. Specimen: peripheral blood.

The CDR3 spells CASSREGGEQYF. DNA for the CDR3: TGTGCCAGCTCACGGGAGGGGGGAGAGCAGTACTTC. The V and J genes are TRBV18 and TRBJ2-7, with D possibly TRBD2 on 7 matching bases. V lost 4 bases and J lost 7, with 11 bases in between. This CDR3 region has 12 residues. In germline, CDR1 is KGHSH, CDR2 LQKENI. The full variable domain, with the rest looked up from reference TRBV18 and TRBJ2-7, is NAGVMQNPRHLVRRRGQEARLRCSPMKGHSHVYWYRQLPEEGLKFMVYLQKENIIDESGMPKERFSAEFPKEGPSILRIQQVVRGDSAAYFCASSREGGEQYFGPGTRLTVT.